This TCR beta chain came from a study of cytotoxic CD8 clonotypes in ibrutinib-treated CLL. Turning to the study itself: The sample average was about 260,000 productive templates and 94,082 productive rearrangements. General study results and limits: Clonality was higher at ibrutinib response and returned toward baseline at progression.

About this clone: Its antigen is unknown.

Measured with immunoSEQ multiplex PCR; TCRdb has only the in-frame clones, and not every one. The profile covers roughly 180,000 clones, with 70% to 85% appearing a single time and around 4.5% taken by the ten largest. CDR3 size: 15 residues. Germline loops: CDR1 MNHEY, CDR2 SVGAGI. Trimming removed 6 bases at V and 1 base at J, with 13 bases between. This chain uses TRBV6-5 with TRBJ1-5; no definite D call. The receptor was derived from a human donor with chronic lymphocytic leukemia. The specimen was PBMCs, collected after 24 months of ibrutinib treatment. The CDR3 DNA reads as TGTGCCAGCAGGCCTACAAGAGGGAGCAATCAGCCCCAGCATTTT. Protein product: CASRPTRGSNQPQHF.